This T cell receptor beta chain was retrieved from a study of CD8 T cells in ankylosing spondylitis. Study observations and caveats: A number of the motif variants had already been described in reactive arthritis synovial fluid and blood. Made up of fewer than ten highly homologous variants, a TCR beta motif appeared characteristic of ankylosing spondylitis blood.

From the 5' RACE reads, TCRdb called clonotypes with MiXCR, one entry per CDR3 protein. Among roughly 470,000 distinct CDR3 sequences listed, 25% to 30% were seen once. This clonotype was picked up a small number of times. What it binds is unknown. This CDR3 has 15 residues. Trimming cost V 3 bases and J 2 bases, with 13 bases left between them. Germline loops: CDR1 WSHSY, CDR2 SAAADI. This clonotype was sampled from a male donor with ankylosing spondylitis. This chain uses TRBV10-2 with TRBJ2-5; D is perhaps TRBD1 or TRBD2 (6 bases each). Sequencing input: blood, either unsorted or a sorted T cell fraction (not recorded which). In DNA, the CDR3 is TGCGCCAGCAGTGAAAGGGGGAGGCGGCAAGAGACCCAGTACTTC. It is translated as CASSERGRRQETQYF.